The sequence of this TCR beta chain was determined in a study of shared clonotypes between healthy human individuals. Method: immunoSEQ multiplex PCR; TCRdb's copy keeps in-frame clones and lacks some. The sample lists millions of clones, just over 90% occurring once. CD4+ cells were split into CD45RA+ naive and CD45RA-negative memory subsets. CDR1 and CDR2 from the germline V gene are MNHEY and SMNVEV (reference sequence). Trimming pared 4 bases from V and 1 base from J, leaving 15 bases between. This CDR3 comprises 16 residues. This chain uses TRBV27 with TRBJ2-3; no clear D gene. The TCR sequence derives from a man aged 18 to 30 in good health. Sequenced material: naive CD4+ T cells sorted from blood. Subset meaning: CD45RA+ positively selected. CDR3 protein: CASSSLQAGGTDTQYF. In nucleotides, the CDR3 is TGTGCCAGCAGTTCACTCCAGGCTGGGGGCACAGATACGCAGTATTTT.